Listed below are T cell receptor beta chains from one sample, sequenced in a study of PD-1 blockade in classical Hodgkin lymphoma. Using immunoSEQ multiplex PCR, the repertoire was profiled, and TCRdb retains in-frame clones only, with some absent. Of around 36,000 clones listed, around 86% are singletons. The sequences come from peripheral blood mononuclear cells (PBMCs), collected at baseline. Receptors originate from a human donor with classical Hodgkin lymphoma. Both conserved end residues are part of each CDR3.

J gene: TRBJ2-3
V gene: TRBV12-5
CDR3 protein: CASGPSGADTQYF

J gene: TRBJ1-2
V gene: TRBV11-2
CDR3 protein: CASSNYGVGYYGYTF

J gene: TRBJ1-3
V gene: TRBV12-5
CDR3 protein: CASGLGHSGNTIYF

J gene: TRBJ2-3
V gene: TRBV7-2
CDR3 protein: CASSSKGSLAVMDTQYF

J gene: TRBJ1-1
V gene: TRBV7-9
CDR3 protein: CASSLRDRNTEAFF

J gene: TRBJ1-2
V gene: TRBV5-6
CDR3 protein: CASSLGDINYGYTF

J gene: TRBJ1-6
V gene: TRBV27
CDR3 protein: CARKGDRGRGRSPLHF

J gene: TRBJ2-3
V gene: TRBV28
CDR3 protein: CASNGQGGADTQYF

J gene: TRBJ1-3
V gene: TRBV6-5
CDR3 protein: CASSYDIGNTIYF

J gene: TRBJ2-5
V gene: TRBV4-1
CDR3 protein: CASSPQWDVTQYF

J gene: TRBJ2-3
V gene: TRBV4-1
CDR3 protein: CASSQAYPLAGGTDTQYF

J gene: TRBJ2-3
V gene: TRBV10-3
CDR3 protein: CAISGSSSGGITDTQYF

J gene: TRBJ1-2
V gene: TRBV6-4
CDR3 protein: CASSDSGGYTF

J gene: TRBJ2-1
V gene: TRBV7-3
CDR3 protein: CASSLTRLGGRGEQFF

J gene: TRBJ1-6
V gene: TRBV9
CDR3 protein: CASSVSANQVNYNSPLHF

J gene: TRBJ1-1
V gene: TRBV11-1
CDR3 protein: CASSLGSEAFF

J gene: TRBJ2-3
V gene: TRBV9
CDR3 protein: CASSVARSTVTDTQYF

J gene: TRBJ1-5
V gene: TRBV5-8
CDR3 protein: CASSSIQGQPQHF

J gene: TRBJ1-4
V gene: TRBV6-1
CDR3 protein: CASSERGLIATNEKLFF

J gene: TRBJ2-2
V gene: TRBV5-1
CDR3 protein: CASSLELANTGELFF

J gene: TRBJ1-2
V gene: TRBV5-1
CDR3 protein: CASSLYHDGNYGYTF

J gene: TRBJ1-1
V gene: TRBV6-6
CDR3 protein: CASSYSNPRGAFF

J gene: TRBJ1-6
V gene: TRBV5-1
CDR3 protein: CAGSSPLHF

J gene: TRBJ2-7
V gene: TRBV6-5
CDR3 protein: CASSSGLDREQYF

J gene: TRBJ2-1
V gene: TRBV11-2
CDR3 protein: CASRLQVPGLGADNEQFF

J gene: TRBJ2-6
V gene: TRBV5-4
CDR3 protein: CASKRGSGANVLTF

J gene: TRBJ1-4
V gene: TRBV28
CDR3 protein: CASGTATNEKLFF

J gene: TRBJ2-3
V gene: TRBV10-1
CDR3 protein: CASSEFSGRITDTQYF

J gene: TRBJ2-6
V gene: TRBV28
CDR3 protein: CASSFFGGANVLTF

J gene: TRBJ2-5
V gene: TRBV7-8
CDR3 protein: CASSLARWRETQYF

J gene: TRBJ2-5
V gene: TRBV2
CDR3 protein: CASSDTVQETQYF

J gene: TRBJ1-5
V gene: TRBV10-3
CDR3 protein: CAISALLSNQPQHF

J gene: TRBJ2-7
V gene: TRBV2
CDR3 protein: CATTTGGALSYEQYF

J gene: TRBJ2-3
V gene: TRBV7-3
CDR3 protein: CASNEAGGPDTQYF